These 7 T cell receptor beta chains were all obtained from the same sample, sequenced in a study of blood T cell repertoires in COVID-19 (dated by TCRdb to 2018 to 2020). Libraries were made using the immunoSEQ multiplex PCR assay. Entries here come from immuneACCESS through TCRdb and include only in-frame sequences with V and J called. Some clones fail to appear in such tables; in the studies checked, an unresolved V gene covers under half of the shortfall, and the cause of the remainder is unknown. The sample table records roughly 67,000 clones; 75% to 85% of these occur just once. The leading ten clones occupy around 23% of the sample. Specimen: peripheral blood. Receptors were obtained from a middle-aged man with acute or convalescent COVID-19.

This CDR3 is CASSPRQNTGELFF. Here the CDR3 DNA reads TGTGCCAGCAGCCCCAGACAGAACACCGGGGAGCTGTTTTTT. The gene calls are TRBV7-8 and TRBJ2-2; no clear D gene. Trimming removed 5 bases from V and 1 base from J, with 8 bases in between. Germline CDR1 SGHVS, CDR2 FQNEAQ. The CDR3 totals 14 residues.

This chain links TRBV7-6 with TRBJ2-2; TRBD1 aligns across 8 bases. Germline V gene data show CDR1 as SGHVS and CDR2 as FNYEAQ. The CDR3 spans 17 residues. The J segment lost 6 bases and the V segment lost 6 bases, leaving 15 bases of the junction unmatched. CDR3 region: CASRPPPGQGGSGELFF. CDR3 nucleotide sequence: TGTGCCAGCAGGCCCCCCCCAGGACAGGGTGGGTCCGGGGAGCTGTTTTTT.

The chain joins TRBV7-9 to TRBJ2-5; 8 bases map to TRBD2. Germline values: CDR1 SEHNR, CDR2 FQNEAQ (reference sequence). The CDR3 is 16 amino acids. The J segment lost 4 bases and the V segment lost 0 bases, leaving 7 bases of the junction unmatched. The CDR3 region is CASSLAAAGGIETQYF. The CDR3, as DNA: TGTGCCAGCAGCTTAGCGGCGGCGGGGGGAATAGAGACCCAGTACTTC. The variable domain in full, completed from reference TRBV7-9 and TRBJ2-5, reads DTGVSQNPRHKITKRGQNVTFRCDPISEHNRLYWYRQTLGQGPEFLTYFQNEAQLEKSRLLSDRFSAERPKGSFSTLEIQRTEQGDSAMYLCASSLAAAGGIETQYFGPGTRLLVL.

V gene TRBV4-1 combines with J gene TRBJ2-2, with 14 bases matching TRBD2. V was clipped by 4 bases and J by 0 bases; unmatched bases: 10. This CDR3 is built from 20 residues. CDR1 and CDR2 from the germline V gene are MGHRA and YSYEKL. CDR3 sequence: CASSPAPGTSGGPNTGELFF. As DNA, the CDR3 is TGCGCCAGCAGCCCAGCTCCGGGGACTAGCGGGGGCCCGAACACCGGGGAGCTGTTTTTT.

This clone was recorded only once. The V gene is TRBV5-6, the J gene TRBJ1-5; D gene unclear. Trimming shortened V by 0 bases and J by 4 bases, and 11 bases separated the two germline ends. The CDR3 runs to 15 residues. The germline V gene has CDR1 SGHDT and CDR2 YYEEEE. The CDR3 spells CASSLGSSINQPQHF. The CDR3 nucleotides read TGTGCCAGCAGCTTGGGCAGTTCCATAAATCAGCCCCAGCATTTT.

The chain links TRBV10-2 to TRBJ1-6; D call uncertain. The CDR3 loop spans 13 amino acids. Germline values: CDR1 WSHSY, CDR2 SAAADI. Trimming pared 3 bases from V and 8 bases from J, leaving 8 bases between. Here the CDR3 DNA reads TGCGCCAGCAGTGAAAACAGTTATTCACCCCTCCACTTT. Translating gives CASSENSYSPLHF.

The table lists this clone with a count of one. The chain carries TRBV5-6 and TRBJ2-3; 8 bases are shared with TRBD2. The CDR3 is 17 amino acids. The ends lost 1 base at V and 0 bases at J; junction bases unmatched: 7. Germline V lookup: CDR1 SGHDT, CDR2 YYEEEE. The CDR3 spells CASSLFLAGTSTDTQYF. DNA of the CDR3: TGTGCCAGCAGCTTGTTCCTAGCGGGTACTAGCACAGATACGCAGTATTTT.